These 9 T cell receptor beta chains were sequenced from one sample in a study of blood T cell repertoires in COVID-19. The table came from immunoSEQ multiplex PCR; TCRdb's copy has only in-frame clones and leaves some out. The top ten clones hold about 1.6% of a sample with about 140,000 clones, approximately 86% of them seen once. The sample comprised peripheral blood. Source of these receptors: a woman aged 55-75 years with acute or convalescent COVID-19.

For the CDR3, the DNA is TGTGCCACCCAGACTAGCGGGTCCTACAATGAGCAGTTCTTC. The encoded protein is CATQTSGSYNEQFF. J is TRBJ2-1 and V is TRBV25-1; 10 bases are shared with TRBD2. J lost 1 base, V lost 10 bases, and 4 bases had no gene match. The germline CDR1 and CDR2 sequences are MGHDK and SYGVNS. The CDR3 length is 14 residues. Full variable domain (outside the CDR3, taken from reference TRBV25-1 and TRBJ2-1): EADIYQTPRYLVIGTGKKITLECSQTMGHDKMYWYQQDPGMELHLIHYSYGVNSTEKGDLSSESTVSRIRTEHFPLTLESARPSHTSQYLCATQTSGSYNEQFFGPGTRLTVL.

This chain links TRBV18 with TRBJ2-2; D possibly corresponds to TRBD1 (5 bases). Germline V lookup: CDR1 KGHSH, CDR2 LQKENI. The CDR3 is 13 amino acids. The V gene lost 1 base and the J gene lost 8 bases, with 8 bases spanning the gap. CDR3 in amino acids: CASSPRTIGELFF. The CDR3 DNA is TGTGCCAGCTCACCACGGACAATAGGGGAGCTGTTTTTT.

As to this clone: The sample carries other DNA sequences with the same CDR3. The chain recombines TRBV12-3 or TRBV12-4 with TRBJ1-2; no clear D. Trimming took off 2 bases at V and 3 bases at J, with 7 bases between the two ends. CDR3 length: 13 amino acids. The CDR3 loop is CASSLLADYGYTF. In DNA form, the CDR3 reads TGTGCCAGCAGTTTATTGGCAGACTATGGCTACACCTTC.

The CDR3 DNA follows: TGCGCCAGCAGGGTGACAGGGAGCGCGAACACCGGGGAGCTGTTTTTT. Its translation is CASRVTGSANTGELFF. This chain connects TRBV5-1 to TRBJ2-2; TRBD1 matches 7 bases. The CDR3 sequence is 16 residues long. V lost 5 bases and J lost 0; bases outside the gene matches: 7. Germline values: CDR1 SGHRS, CDR2 YFSETQ.

The V call is TRBV21-1, the J call TRBJ1-4. TRBV21-1 is classified as a pseudogene. This CDR3 has 14 residues. CDR3 in amino acids: CASSKTRGNEKLFF. CDR3 DNA: TGTGCCAGCAGCAAGACGAGAGGTAATGAAAAACTGTTTTTT.

The chain combines TRBV5-1 with TRBJ1-1; 9 bases agree with TRBD1. This CDR3 has 15 amino acids. Germline-derived CDR1 and CDR2 are SGHRS and YFSETQ. Trimming at V came to 0 bases and at J to 0 bases, leaving 0 bases not matched to a gene. The CDR3 reads CASSLGTGVNTEAFF. The CDR3 bases are TGCGCCAGCAGCTTGGGGACAGGGGTGAACACTGAAGCTTTCTTT.

V gene TRBV5-1 combines with J gene TRBJ1-4, with TRBD1 matching 9 bases. This CDR3 is 15 amino acids long. Per germline, CDR1 SGHRS and CDR2 YFSETQ. The trim removed 3 bases at V and 14 bases at J, leaving 14 bases unmatched. CDR3 DNA: TGCGCCAGCAGCTCGTCCCCGGGACAGGGTCGGCGGCTGTTTTTT. This gives the protein CASSSSPGQGRRLFF.

Remarks on this clone: Other DNA sequences in this specimen translate into the identical CDR3. The chain combines TRBV28 with TRBJ1-5; D gene unclear. V lost 3 bases and J lost 6, with 6 bases in between. CDR1 is MDHEN and CDR2 is SYDVKM in the germline V gene. The CDR3 has 12 amino acids. In nucleotides, the CDR3 is TGTGCCAGCAGTTTTTCGGGTCAGCCCCAGCATTTT. Amino acid sequence: CASSFSGQPQHF. Using reference TRBV28 and TRBJ1-5 for the parts outside the CDR3, the full variable domain is DVKVTQSSRYLVKRTGEKVFLECVQDMDHENMFWYRQDPGLGLRLIYFSYDVKMKEKGDIPEGYSVSREKKERFSLILESASTNQTSMYLCASSFSGQPQHFGDGTRLSIL.

The chain couples TRBV9 to TRBJ2-3; D is ambiguous. Looked up from germline, CDR1 is SGDLS and CDR2 is YYNGEE. The V end was cut by 1 base, the J end by 1 base, with 7 bases between. The CDR3 has 14 amino acids. The CDR3 is CASSVSGGTDTQYF. The DNA for the CDR3 is TGTGCCAGCAGCGTATCCGGAGGCACAGATACGCAGTATTTT. The variable domain in full, completed from reference TRBV9 and TRBJ2-3, reads DSGVTQTPKHLITATGQRVTLRCSPRSGDLSVYWYQQSLDQGLQFLIQYYNGEERAKGNILERFSAQQFPDLHSELNLSSLELGDSALYFCASSVSGGTDTQYFGPGTRLTVL.